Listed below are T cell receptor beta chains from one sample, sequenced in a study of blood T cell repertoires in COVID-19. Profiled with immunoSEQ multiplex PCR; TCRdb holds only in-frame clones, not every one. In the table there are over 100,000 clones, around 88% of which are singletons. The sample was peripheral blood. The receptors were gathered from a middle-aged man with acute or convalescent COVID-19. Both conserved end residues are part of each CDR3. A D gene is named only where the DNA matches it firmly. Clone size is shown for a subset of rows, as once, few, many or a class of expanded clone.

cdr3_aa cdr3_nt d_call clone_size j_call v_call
CASSFSPGVEQYF TGTGCCAGCAGCTTTTCCCCGGGTGTCGAGCAGTACTTC NA NA TRBJ2-7 TRBV7-2
CASSDPGSDTEAFF TGTGCCAGCAGTGACCCGGGATCAGACACTGAAGCTTTCTTT NA once TRBJ1-1 TRBV2
CASSSQTVTGELFF TGTGCCAGCAGTTCACAGACGGTCACCGGGGAGCTGTTTTTT NA NA TRBJ2-2 TRBV28
CASSFGSRVDTQYF TGTGCCAGCAGCTTCGGGAGTAGAGTAGATACGCAGTATTTT NA NA TRBJ2-3 TRBV5-6
CASTTPPGQGYTF TGTGCCAGCACTACCCCCCCGGGACAGGGCTACACCTTC TRBD1 NA TRBJ1-2 TRBV28
CASKGRGGVGPQHF TGTGCCAGCAAGGGCAGGGGAGGGGTAGGGCCCCAGCATTTT NA NA TRBJ1-5 TRBV2
CASSLEQSYNEQFF TGCGCCAGCAGCTTAGAACAGTCCTACAATGAGCAGTTCTTC NA NA TRBJ2-1 TRBV5-1
CASSLSRRREVGTEAFF TGTGCCAGCAGCTTAAGTAGGCGGAGGGAGGTAGGGACTGAAGCTTTCTTT NA NA TRBJ1-1 TRBV25-1
CASGLGGHTDTQYF TGTGCTAGTGGTTTGGGAGGGCACACAGATACGCAGTATTTT NA NA TRBJ2-3 TRBV12-5
CASSLSVTNYNEQFF TGTGCCAGCAGCTTATCTGTGACTAATTACAATGAGCAGTTCTTC NA NA TRBJ2-1 TRBV7-2
CASSQGNFNQPQHF TGTGCCAGCTCCCAGGGGAACTTCAATCAGCCCCAGCATTTT NA NA TRBJ1-5 TRBV6-5
CASSGPLTVSGNTIYF TGTGCCAGCAGTGGACCCTTGACAGTCTCTGGAAACACCATATATTTT NA NA TRBJ1-3 TRBV28
CASSLALGTYSNQPQHF TGTGCCAGCAGCTTAGCGTTGGGCACCTATAGCAATCAGCCCCAGCATTTT NA once TRBJ1-5 TRBV7-9
CASLNMNEKLFF TGTGCCAGCTTAAACATGAATGAAAAACTGTTTTTT NA NA TRBJ1-4 TRBV28
CASQEAPGRKLFF TGTGCCAGTCAGGAGGCCCCTGGTCGGAAACTGTTTTTT NA NA TRBJ1-4 TRBV19
CASSYWGSGTGELFF TGTGCCAGCAGTTACTGGGGAAGCGGCACCGGGGAGCTGTTTTTT NA NA TRBJ2-2 TRBV6-5
CASSPGQRSWLYF TGTGCCAGCAGCCCTGGACAGCGGAGTTGGCTGTACTTC NA NA TRBJ2-7 TRBV7-2
CASTPRPGGADTEAFF TGTGCCAGCACCCCACGACCGGGGGGGGCAGACACTGAAGCTTTCTTT NA NA TRBJ1-1 TRBV11-2
CASSRGGAGEETQYF TGTGCCAGCAGCCGTGGGGGGGCGGGGGAAGAGACCCAGTACTTC NA once TRBJ2-5 TRBV5-4
CASSLVRVGGDGYTF TGTGCCAGCAGCCTCGTTAGGGTTGGGGGCGATGGCTACACCTTC NA NA TRBJ1-2 TRBV5-6
CASSYAPGGTQYF TGTGCCAGCAGTTACGCCCCAGGGGGGACCCAGTACTTC TRBD1 NA TRBJ2-5 TRBV6-5
CASSLGGRQPQHF TGTGCCAGCAGCTTAGGAGGGAGGCAGCCCCAGCATTTT NA NA TRBJ1-5 TRBV7-9
CSVETGAEKLFF TGCAGCGTTGAGACAGGGGCTGAAAAACTGTTTTTT TRBD1 NA TRBJ1-4 TRBV29-1
CASSQATGVAGQETQYF TGTGCCAGCAGCCAAGCGACGGGGGTAGCGGGACAAGAGACCCAGTACTTC TRBD2 NA TRBJ2-5 TRBV3-1/TRBV3-2
CASSSTVSTDTQYF TGCGCCAGCAGCTCGACAGTTAGCACAGATACGCAGTATTTT NA NA TRBJ2-3 TRBV5-1
CASSVYPVYGRNYGYTF TGCGCCAGCAGTGTCTACCCCGTGTATGGGAGAAACTATGGCTACACCTTC NA few TRBJ1-2 TRBV10-1
CASSLSPEGPEAFF TGTGCCAGCAGTTTATCGCCGGAGGGCCCTGAAGCTTTCTTT NA NA TRBJ1-1 TRBV27
CASSDTFTDTQYF TGTGCCAGCAGTGACACATTCACAGATACGCAGTATTTT NA NA TRBJ2-3 TRBV2
CASSYRSGIGYEQYF TGTGCCAGCAGTTACCGTAGCGGGATAGGCTACGAGCAGTACTTC TRBD2 NA TRBJ2-7 TRBV6-5
CAWSWGQGAQPQHF TGTGCCTGGAGTTGGGGACAGGGGGCGCAGCCCCAGCATTTT TRBD1 NA TRBJ1-5 TRBV30
CASASGDNSNQPQHF TGTGCCAGCGCTTCAGGGGATAATAGCAATCAGCCCCAGCATTTT NA NA TRBJ1-5 TRBV9
CSVGLAGGSDTQYF TGCAGCGTTGGACTAGCGGGGGGATCAGATACGCAGTATTTT TRBD2 once TRBJ2-3 TRBV29-1
CASSSPGTSGGTDTQYF TGTGCCAGCAGCAGTCCCGGGACTAGCGGAGGCACAGATACGCAGTATTTT TRBD2 NA TRBJ2-3 TRBV28
CASSYSSGTATEAFF TGTGCCAGCAGTTACTCCTCAGGGACAGCCACTGAAGCTTTCTTT TRBD1 NA TRBJ1-1 TRBV6-5
CASSVGTVPGSQYF TGTGCCAGCAGCGTAGGCACTGTTCCAGGGTCCCAGTACTTC NA once TRBJ2-5 TRBV9
CASSLTTGASYGYTF TGCGCCAGCAGCTTGACCACAGGGGCGTCGTATGGCTACACCTTC TRBD1 NA TRBJ1-2 TRBV5-1
CASSPGLGRTQYF TGTGCCAGTAGTCCCGGACTTGGAAGGACCCAGTACTTC NA NA TRBJ2-5 TRBV19
CASSLGAGTGFSFTDTQYF TGTGCCAGCAGCTTGGGGGCCGGGACAGGGTTTTCGTTTACAGATACGCAGTATTTT TRBD1 NA TRBJ2-3 TRBV5-5
CAWSSTLLGGNYGYTF TGTGCCTGGAGTTCGACCCTCCTGGGGGGAAACTATGGCTACACCTTC NA NA TRBJ1-2 TRBV30
CASSYLTGSTEAFF TGTGCCAGCAGTTACCTTACAGGGAGCACTGAAGCTTTCTTT NA NA TRBJ1-1 TRBV6-5
CASSFDRFYYEQYF TGCGCCAGCAGCTTCGACAGGTTCTACTACGAGCAGTACTTC NA NA TRBJ2-7 TRBV5-1
CASSLTLAYNYEQYF TGTGCCAGCAGCTTAACCCTAGCGTACAACTACGAGCAGTACTTC NA once TRBJ2-7 TRBV7-2
CASSPGQFSGETQYF TGTGCCAGCAGCCCAGGCCAGTTTAGCGGTGAGACCCAGTACTTC NA NA TRBJ2-5 TRBV14
CASSYRTSGVGELFF TGTGCCAGCAGTTACAGGACTAGCGGGGTGGGGGAGCTGTTTTTT TRBD2 NA TRBJ2-2 TRBV6-6